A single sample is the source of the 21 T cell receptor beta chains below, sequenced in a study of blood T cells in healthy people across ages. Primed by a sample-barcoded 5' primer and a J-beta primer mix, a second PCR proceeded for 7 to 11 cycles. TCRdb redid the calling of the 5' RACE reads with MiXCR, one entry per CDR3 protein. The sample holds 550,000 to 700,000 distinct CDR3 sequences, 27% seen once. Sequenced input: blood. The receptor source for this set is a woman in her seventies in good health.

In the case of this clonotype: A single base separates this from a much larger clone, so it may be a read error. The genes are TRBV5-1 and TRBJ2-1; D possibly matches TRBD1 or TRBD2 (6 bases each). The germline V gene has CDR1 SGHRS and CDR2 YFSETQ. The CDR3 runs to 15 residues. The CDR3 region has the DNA TGCGCCAGCAGCTTGGTAGGGGGGAATTACAATGGGCAGTTCTTC. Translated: CASSLVGGNYNGQFF.

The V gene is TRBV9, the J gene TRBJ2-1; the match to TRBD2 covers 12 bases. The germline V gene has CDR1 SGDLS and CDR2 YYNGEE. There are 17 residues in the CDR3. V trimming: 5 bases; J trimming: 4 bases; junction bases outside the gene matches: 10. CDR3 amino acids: CASSGLAGGLQYNEQFF. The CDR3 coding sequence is TGTGCCAGCAGTGGGCTAGCGGGGGGGTTACAGTACAATGAGCAGTTCTTC.

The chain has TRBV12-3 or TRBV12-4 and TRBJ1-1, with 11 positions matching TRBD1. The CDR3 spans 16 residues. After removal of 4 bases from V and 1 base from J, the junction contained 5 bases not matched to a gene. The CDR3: CASSSRTGGGNTEAFF. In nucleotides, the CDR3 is TGTGCCAGCAGTTCCCGGACAGGGGGCGGGAACACTGAAGCTTTCTTT.

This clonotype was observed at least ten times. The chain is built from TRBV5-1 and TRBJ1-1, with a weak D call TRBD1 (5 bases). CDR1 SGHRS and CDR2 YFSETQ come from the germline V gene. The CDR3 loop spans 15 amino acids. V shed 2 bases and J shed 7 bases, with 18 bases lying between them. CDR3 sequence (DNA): TGCGCCAGCAGCTTCTACCCAGGGAGCCCCCTTGAAGCTTTCTTT. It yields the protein CASSFYPGSPLEAFF. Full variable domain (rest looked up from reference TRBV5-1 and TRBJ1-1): KAGVTQTPRYLIKTRGQQVTLSCSPISGHRSVSWYQQTPGQGLQFLFEYFSETQRNKGNFPGRFSGRQFSNSRSEMNVSTLELGDSALYLCASSFYPGSPLEAFFGQGTRLTVV.

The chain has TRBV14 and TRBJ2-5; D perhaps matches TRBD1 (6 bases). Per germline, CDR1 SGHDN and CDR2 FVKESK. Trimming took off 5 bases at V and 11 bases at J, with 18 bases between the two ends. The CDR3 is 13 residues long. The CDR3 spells CASSFYGQPSQYF. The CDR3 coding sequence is TGTGCCAGCAGCTTCTACGGACAGCCTTCGCAGTACTTC. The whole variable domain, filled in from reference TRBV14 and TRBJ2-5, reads EAGVTQFPSHSVIEKGQTVTLRCDPISGHDNLYWYRRVMGKEIKFLLHFVKESKQDESGMPNNRFLAERTGGTYSTLKVQPAELEDSGVYFCASSFYGQPSQYFGPGTRLLVL.

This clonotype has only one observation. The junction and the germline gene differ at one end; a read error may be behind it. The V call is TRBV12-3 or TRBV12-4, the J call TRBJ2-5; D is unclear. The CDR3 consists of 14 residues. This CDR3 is CDSSLRPYQETQYF. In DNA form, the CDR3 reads TGTGACAGCAGCCTACGGCCGTACCAAGAGACCCAGTACTTC.

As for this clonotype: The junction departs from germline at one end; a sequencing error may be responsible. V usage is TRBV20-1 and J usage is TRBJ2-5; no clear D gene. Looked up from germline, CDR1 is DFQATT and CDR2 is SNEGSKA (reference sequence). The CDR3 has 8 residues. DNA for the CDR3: TGCAGTGCTACCACCCAGAACTTC. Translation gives CSATTQNF.

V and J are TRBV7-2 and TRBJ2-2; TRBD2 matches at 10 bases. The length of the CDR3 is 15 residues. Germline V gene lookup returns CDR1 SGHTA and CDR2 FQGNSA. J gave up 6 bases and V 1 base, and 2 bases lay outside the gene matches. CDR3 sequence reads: CASSLVAGGPGELFF. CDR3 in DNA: TGTGCCAGCAGCTTAGTAGCGGGGGGCCCCGGGGAGCTGTTTTTT.

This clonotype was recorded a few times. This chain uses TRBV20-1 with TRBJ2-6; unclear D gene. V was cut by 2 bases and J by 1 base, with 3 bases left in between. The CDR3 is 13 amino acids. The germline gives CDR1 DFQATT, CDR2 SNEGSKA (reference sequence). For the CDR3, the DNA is TGCAGTGCTAGACTTTCTGGGGCCAACGTCCTGACTTTC. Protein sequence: CSARLSGANVLTF.

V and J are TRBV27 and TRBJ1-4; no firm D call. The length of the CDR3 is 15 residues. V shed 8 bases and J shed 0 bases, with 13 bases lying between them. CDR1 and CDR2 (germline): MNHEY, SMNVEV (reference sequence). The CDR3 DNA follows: TGTGCCAGCGCTTCCGCAAGTGCAACTAATGAAAAACTGTTTTTT. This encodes CASASASATNEKLFF.

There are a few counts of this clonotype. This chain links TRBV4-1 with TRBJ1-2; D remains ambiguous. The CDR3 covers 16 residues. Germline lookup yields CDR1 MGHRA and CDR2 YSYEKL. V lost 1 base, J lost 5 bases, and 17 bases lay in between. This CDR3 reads CASSQVGTSIGYGYTF. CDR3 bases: TGCGCCAGCAGCCAAGTTGGAACGAGTATTGGGTATGGCTACACCTTC.

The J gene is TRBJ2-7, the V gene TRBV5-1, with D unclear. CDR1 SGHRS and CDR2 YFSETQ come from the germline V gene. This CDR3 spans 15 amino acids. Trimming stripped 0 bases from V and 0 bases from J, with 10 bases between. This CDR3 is CASSLVGQNSYEQYF. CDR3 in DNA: TGCGCCAGCAGCTTGGTCGGGCAGAACTCCTACGAGCAGTACTTC.

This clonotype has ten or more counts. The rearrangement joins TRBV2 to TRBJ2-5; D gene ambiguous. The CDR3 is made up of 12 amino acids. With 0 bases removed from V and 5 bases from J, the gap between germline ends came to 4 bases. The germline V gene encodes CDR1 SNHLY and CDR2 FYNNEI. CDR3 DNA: TGTGCCAGCAGTGAAGCTAGTGAGACCCAGTACTTC. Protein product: CASSEASETQYF.

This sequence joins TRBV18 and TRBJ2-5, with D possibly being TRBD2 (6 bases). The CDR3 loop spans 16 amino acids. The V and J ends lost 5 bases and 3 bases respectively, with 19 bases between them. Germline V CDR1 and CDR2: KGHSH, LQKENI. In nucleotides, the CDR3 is TGTGCCAGCTCAACACAATGGCGGGGACCTGAAGAGACCCAGTACTTC. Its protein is CASSTQWRGPEETQYF.

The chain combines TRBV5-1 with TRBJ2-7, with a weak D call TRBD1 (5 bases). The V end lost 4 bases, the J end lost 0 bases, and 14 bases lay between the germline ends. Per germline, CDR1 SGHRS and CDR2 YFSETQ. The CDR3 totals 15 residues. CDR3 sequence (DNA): TGCGCCAGCAGCCCCGGACACCCCAACTCCTACGAGCAGTACTTC. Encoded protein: CASSPGHPNSYEQYF.

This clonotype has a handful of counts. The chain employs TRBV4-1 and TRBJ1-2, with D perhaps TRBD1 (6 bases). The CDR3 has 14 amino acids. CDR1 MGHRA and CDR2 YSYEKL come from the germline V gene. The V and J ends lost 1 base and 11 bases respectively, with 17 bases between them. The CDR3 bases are TGCGCCAGCAGCCAAGCGTATGGACAGCAAGGATACACCTTC. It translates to CASSQAYGQQGYTF.

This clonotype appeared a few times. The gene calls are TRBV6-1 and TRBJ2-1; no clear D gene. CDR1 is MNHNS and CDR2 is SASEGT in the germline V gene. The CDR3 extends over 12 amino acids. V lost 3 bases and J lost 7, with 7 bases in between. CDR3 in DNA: TGTGCCAGCAGTGAGTCGGCTAATGAGCAGTTCTTC. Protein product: CASSESANEQFF.

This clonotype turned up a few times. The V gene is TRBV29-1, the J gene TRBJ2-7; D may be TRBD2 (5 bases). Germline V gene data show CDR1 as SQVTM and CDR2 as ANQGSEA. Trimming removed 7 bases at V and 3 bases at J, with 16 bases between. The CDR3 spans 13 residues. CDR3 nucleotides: TGCAGCGCCCTAGCTCCAGGTATCTACGAGCAGTACTTC. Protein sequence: CSALAPGIYEQYF.

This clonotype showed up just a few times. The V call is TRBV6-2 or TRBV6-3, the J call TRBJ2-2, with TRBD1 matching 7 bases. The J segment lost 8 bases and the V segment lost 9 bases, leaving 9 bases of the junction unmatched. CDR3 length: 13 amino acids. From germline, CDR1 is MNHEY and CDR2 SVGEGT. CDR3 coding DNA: TGTGCCAGTGGGGACAGCAAGCCGGGGGAGCTGTTTTTT. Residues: CASGDSKPGELFF.

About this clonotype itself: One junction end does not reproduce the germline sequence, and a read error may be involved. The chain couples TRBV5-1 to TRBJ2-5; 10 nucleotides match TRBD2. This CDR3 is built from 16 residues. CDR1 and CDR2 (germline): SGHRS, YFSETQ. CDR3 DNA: TGCGCCAGCAGCTCCCTAGCGGGGGCGCACCAAGAGGCCCAGTACTTC. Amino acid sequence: CASSSLAGAHQEAQYF.

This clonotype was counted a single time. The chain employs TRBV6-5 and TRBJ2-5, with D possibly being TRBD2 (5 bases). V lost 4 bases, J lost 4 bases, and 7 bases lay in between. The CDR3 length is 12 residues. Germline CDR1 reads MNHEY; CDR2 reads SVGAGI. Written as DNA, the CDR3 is TGTGCCAGCAGTTCTAGCCCAGAGACCCAGTACTTC. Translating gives CASSSSPETQYF.